This passage covers 12 T cell receptor beta chains from one sample sequenced in a study of blood T cell repertoires in COVID-19. The table came from immunoSEQ multiplex PCR; TCRdb's copy has only in-frame clones and leaves some out. The repertoire holds a few hundred thousand clones, with approximately 90% as singletons. The sample taken for sequencing was peripheral blood. These receptors were collected from a woman between 25 and 40 years old who had recovered from COVID-19.

The chain uses TRBV11-2 and TRBJ1-1; D is unclear. Trimming stripped 1 base from V and 7 bases from J, with 10 bases between. Germline loops: CDR1 SGHAT, CDR2 FQNNGV. This CDR3 contains 13 residues. The DNA for the CDR3 is TGTGCCAGCAGCTTAGTATCCGGGGTTGAAGCTTTCTTT. This encodes CASSLVSGVEAFF.

The rearrangement links TRBV27 to TRBJ1-5; a possible D gene is TRBD1 (5 bases). With 3 bases removed from V and 5 bases from J, the gap between germline ends came to 8 bases. CDR1 and CDR2 from the germline V gene are MNHEY and SMNVEV (reference sequence). The CDR3 spans 13 residues. The CDR3 sequence: CASSFGGDQPQHF. The CDR3 coding sequence is TGTGCCAGCAGTTTCGGGGGAGATCAGCCCCAGCATTTT.

The chain joins TRBV15 to TRBJ2-4; a possible D gene is TRBD2 (6 bases). V gave up 1 base and J gave up 0 bases, with 16 bases separating them. The CDR3 loop spans 18 amino acids. Germline values: CDR1 LNHNV, CDR2 YYDKDF (reference sequence). The CDR3 region has the DNA TGTGCCACCAGCAGAGGCGGGGCGTCTACTTTAGCCAAAAACATTCAGTACTTC. Translating it yields CATSRGGASTLAKNIQYF.

This clone was seen once. CDR3 DNA sequence: TGTGCCAGCATCCTGGACAGGGTAAACACTGAAGCTTTCTTT. Translating it yields CASILDRVNTEAFF. The chain uses TRBV6-5 and TRBJ1-1, with 8 bases aligning to TRBD1. After removal of 7 bases from V and 2 bases from J, the junction contained 6 bases not matched to a gene. Germline-derived CDR1 and CDR2 are MNHEY and SVGAGI. This CDR3 is 14 amino acids long.

V gene TRBV7-8 combines with J gene TRBJ2-2; 8 bases match TRBD2. The J segment lost 1 base and the V segment lost 4 bases, leaving 5 bases of the junction unmatched. This CDR3 has 16 residues. Germline assignment: CDR1 SGHVS and CDR2 FQNEAQ. The CDR3 region has the DNA TGTGCCAGCAGCTCACGACTAGCGAGGAACACCGGGGAGCTGTTTTTT. Protein product: CASSSRLARNTGELFF.

V is TRBV30 and J is TRBJ1-6; 7 bases match TRBD1. CDR3 length: 18 amino acids. Unmatched junction bases numbered 17, after V lost 2 bases and J lost 7 bases. Germline assignment: CDR1 GTSNPN and CDR2 SVGIG (reference sequence). The CDR3 nucleotides read TGTGCCTGGAGTCGAGCGACAGGGCTTAGGGGACCCAATTCACCCCTCCACTTT. Translated: CAWSRATGLRGPNSPLHF. The whole variable domain, remainder taken from reference TRBV30 and TRBJ1-6, is SQTIHQWPATLVQPVGSPLSLECTVEGTSNPNLYWYRQAAGRGLQLLFYSVGIGQISSEVPQNLSASRPQDRQFILSSKKLLLSDSGFYLCAWSRATGLRGPNSPLHFGNGTRLTVT.

This clone was found once. The J gene is TRBJ2-3, the V gene TRBV11-1; TRBD2 agrees at 8 bases. With 2 bases clipped from V and 4 bases from J, the junction kept 8 bases outside the gene matches. The CDR3 length is 16 residues. Germline CDR1 and CDR2: SGHAT and FQDESV (reference sequence). The CDR3 DNA reads as TGTGCCAGCAGCTTAATGGCGAGCGGGGGCCCAGATACGCAGTATTTT. Translation: CASSLMASGGPDTQYF. Drawing the rest from reference TRBV11-1 and TRBJ2-3, the complete variable domain is EAEVAQSPRYKITEKSQAVAFWCDPISGHATLYWYRQILGQGPELLVQFQDESVVDDSQLPKDRFSAERLKGVDSTLKIQPAELGDSAMYLCASSLMASGGPDTQYFGPGTRLTVL.

This chain uses TRBV28 with TRBJ2-1, with TRBD2 matching over 8 bases. The germline gives CDR1 MDHEN, CDR2 SYDVKM. V lost 3 bases and J lost 3; bases outside the gene matches: 7. The CDR3 runs to 16 residues. The chain's CDR3 is CASSFNVGGGYNEQFF. The CDR3 region has the DNA TGTGCCAGCAGTTTTAATGTCGGGGGGGGCTACAATGAGCAGTTCTTC.

The J gene is TRBJ2-5, the V gene TRBV11-2, with a possible D match to TRBD1 (6 bases). V dropped 6 bases and J dropped 5 bases, with 13 bases sitting between them. The CDR3 extends over 13 amino acids. CDR1 is SGHAT, CDR2 FQNNGV, per germline. CDR3 protein: CASSQQGMETQYF. In DNA form, the CDR3 reads TGTGCCAGCAGTCAACAGGGCATGGAGACCCAGTACTTC.

The chain has TRBV19 and TRBJ1-6, with D maybe TRBD1 (6 bases). This CDR3 comprises 15 residues. V lost 1 base and J lost 6, with 10 bases in between. Germline V gives CDR1 LNHDA, CDR2 SQIVND (reference sequence). CDR3 residues: CASSIVTDSNSPLHF. The CDR3 DNA is TGTGCCAGTAGTATAGTAACGGACAGTAATTCACCCCTCCACTTT.

The rearrangement uses TRBV27 and TRBJ2-1, with TRBD2 as a possible D gene (5 bases). The CDR3 is made up of 16 amino acids. The germline V gene encodes CDR1 MNHEY and CDR2 SMNVEV (reference sequence). V was shortened by 8 bases and J by 0 bases, with 17 bases between the two germline ends. CDR3 residues: CASPKVRGNSYNEQFF. CDR3 nucleotide sequence: TGTGCCAGCCCAAAGGTCCGAGGGAACTCCTACAATGAGCAGTTCTTC.

This chain links TRBV3-1 (or the pseudogene TRBV3-2) with TRBJ1-5; unclear D gene. This CDR3 spans 16 amino acids. Germline loops: CDR1 LGHDT, CDR2 YNNKEL (reference sequence). V dropped 0 bases and J dropped 2 bases, with 11 bases sitting between them. This CDR3 reads CASSQDPGRRNQPQHF. For the CDR3, the DNA is TGTGCCAGCAGCCAAGATCCGGGGAGGCGCAATCAGCCCCAGCATTTT.